One and the same sample provided the 25 T cell receptor beta chains below, sequenced in a study of T cells in Graves' hyperthyroidism and ophthalmopathy. Researchers amplified the TCR beta CDR3 regions from RNA transcripts. TCR CDR3 underwent first-round RT-PCR with the HTBI primer set. TCRdb redid the calling of the multiplex PCR reads with MiXCR, one entry per CDR3 protein. The sample lists almost 600,000 distinct CDR3 sequences, approximately 44% occurring once. The sample consisted of peripheral blood or thyroid tissue (not recorded which). These receptors were obtained from a woman aged 18-30 years with Graves' hyperthyroidism.

The chain combines TRBV19 with TRBJ2-7; D is ambiguous. This CDR3 is built from 13 residues. The V end lost 5 bases, the J end lost 4 bases, and 12 bases lay between the germline ends. CDR1 and CDR2 (germline): LNHDA, SQIVND (reference sequence). Here the CDR3 reads CASSPTWGYEQYF. The CDR3 nucleotides are TGTGCCAGTAGTCCGACGTGGGGATACGAGCAGTACTTC.

This clonotype occurred many times. The rearrangement links TRBV2 to TRBJ2-5; 7 bases align to TRBD1. The germline gives CDR1 SNHLY, CDR2 FYNNEI. V lost 5 bases to trimming and J lost 1 base; unmatched junction nucleotides: 4. The CDR3 spans 14 residues. For the CDR3, the DNA is TGTGCCAGCAGTATCGGGACAGCCCAAGAGACCCAGTACTTC. Amino acid sequence: CASSIGTAQETQYF.

This clonotype was found a few times. The genes are TRBV30 and TRBJ2-5, with D unclear. This CDR3 is built from 13 residues. Trimming took off 4 bases at V and 1 base at J, with 10 bases between the two ends. Germline CDR1 is GTSNPN and CDR2 is SVGIG (reference sequence). The CDR3 DNA reads TGTGCCTGGAAATTAGAGAGCCAAGAGACCCAGTACTTC. Its protein is CAWKLESQETQYF.

The chain links TRBV6-6 to TRBJ2-2; 7 nucleotides align to TRBD1. Germline CDR1 MNHNY, CDR2 SVGAGI (reference sequence). CDR3 length: 15 amino acids. Trimming removed 7 bases from V and 6 bases from J; junction bases left unmatched: 11. The CDR3 nucleotides read TGTGCCAGCACCCCAGGACAGGCCAGCTCCGGGGAGCTGTTTTTT. Protein sequence: CASTPGQASSGELFF.

The chain combines TRBV7-9 with TRBJ2-7; D assignment may be TRBD1 or TRBD2 (6 bases each). Germline V gives CDR1 SEHNR, CDR2 FQNEAQ (reference sequence). Trimming took 5 bases from V and 2 from J, leaving 16 bases between them. The CDR3 contains 15 residues. The CDR3 DNA reads as TGTGCCAGCAGCGTGGGGGGCCCAACCACCTACGAGCAGTACTTC. It translates to CASSVGGPTTYEQYF.

The chain links TRBV20-1 to TRBJ2-3; 11 positions match TRBD2. CDR3 length equals 19 residues. J lost 5 bases, V lost 0 bases, and 16 bases had no gene match. From germline, CDR1 is DFQATT and CDR2 SNEGSKA (reference sequence). CDR3 sequence (DNA): TGCAGTGCTAGAGATTCGGGACTAGCGGCCCCGGTGGCCCAAGATACGCAGTATTTT. Translated: CSARDSGLAAPVAQDTQYF.

This chain joins TRBV29-1 and TRBJ1-1; D is ambiguous. V was trimmed by 8 bases and J by 4 bases, leaving 14 bases between them. CDR1 SQVTM and CDR2 ANQGSEA come from the germline V gene. There are 12 residues in the CDR3. CDR3 sequence reads: CSSRTAVTEAFF. CDR3 bases: TGCAGCAGCAGGACGGCGGTCACTGAAGCTTTCTTT.

This sequence joins TRBV6-2 or TRBV6-3 and TRBJ1-1, with D possibly being TRBD1 (6 bases). The germline V gene has CDR1 MNHEY and CDR2 SVGEGT. CDR3 length equals 15 residues. V dropped 4 bases and J dropped 2 bases, with 14 bases sitting between them. CDR3 in DNA: TGTGCCAGCAGTTCGGGACAAGCTACCAACACTGAAGCTTTCTTT. Its translation is CASSSGQATNTEAFF.

The chain joins TRBV15 to TRBJ2-5, with 9 bases aligning to TRBD2. Germline CDR1 is LNHNV and CDR2 is YYDKDF (reference sequence). This CDR3 comprises 15 residues. Trimming at V came to 3 bases and at J to 5 bases, leaving 7 bases not matched to a gene. CDR3: CATSSRTSDAETQYF. CDR3 in DNA: TGTGCCACCAGCAGCCGGACTAGCGACGCCGAGACCCAGTACTTC.

This clonotype was counted many times. The chain uses TRBV20-1 and TRBJ2-5; D might be TRBD1 or TRBD2, each matching 5 bases. Trimming shortened V by 5 bases and J by 0 bases, and 7 bases separated the two germline ends. Germline CDR1 is DFQATT and CDR2 is SNEGSKA (reference sequence). This CDR3 region has 12 residues. The CDR3 region has the DNA TGCAGTGCTGGGACGGACCAAGAGACCCAGTACTTC. Residues: CSAGTDQETQYF.

The chain has TRBV7-9 and TRBJ1-6, with 7 bases fitting TRBD1. This CDR3 is built from 15 residues. Unmatched junction bases numbered 12, after V lost 5 bases and J lost 11 bases. The germline V gene has CDR1 SEHNR and CDR2 FQNEAQ (reference sequence). This CDR3 is CASSERTGILPPLHF. As DNA, the CDR3 is TGTGCCAGCAGCGAAAGGACAGGCATCCTTCCACCCCTCCACTTT.

The chain combines TRBV6-1 with TRBJ2-7, with TRBD1 matching over 9 bases. Trimming removed 8 bases from V and 4 bases from J; junction bases left unmatched: 6. The CDR3 sequence is 13 residues long. Germline V CDR1 and CDR2: MNHNS, SASEGT. DNA for the CDR3: TGTGCCAGCGGGCCCGGGACAGGGTACGAGCAGTACTTC. The encoded protein is CASGPGTGYEQYF.

The V and J genes are TRBV2 and TRBJ2-7, with no clear D. The J call may be in error: the DNA end matches TRBJ2-1 better. Germline-derived CDR1 and CDR2 are SNHLY and FYNNEI. The CDR3 loop spans 13 amino acids. CDR3 residues: CASSKVEWNEQFF. CDR3 nucleotide sequence: TGTGCCAGCAGTAAGGTGGAGTGGAATGAGCAGTTCTTC.

This sequence joins TRBV24-1 and TRBJ1-2; D is unresolved. CDR3 length: 11 residues. Germline CDR1 is KGHDR and CDR2 is SFDVKD. This CDR3 reads CARAASYGYTF. CDR3 nucleotides: TGTGCTAGAGCGGCCTCCTATGGCTACACCTTC.

This rearrangement joins TRBV7-9 to TRBJ2-2, with 12 bases matching TRBD2. CDR1 is SEHNR, CDR2 FQNEAQ, per germline (reference sequence). CDR3 size: 17 residues. After removal of 2 bases from V and 6 bases from J, the junction contained 7 bases not matched to a gene. The DNA of the CDR3 is TGTGCCAGCAGCTTAAGTCGCGCTAGCGGGAGGGCCGGGGAGCTGTTTTTT. This encodes CASSLSRASGRAGELFF.

Worth noting for this clonotype: The CDR3 end shows no conserved phenylalanine or tryptophan, and so a read error is likely. The chain joins TRBV9 to TRBJ2-5; 12 bases agree with TRBD2. V lost 3 bases to trimming and J lost 4 bases; unmatched junction nucleotides: 10. From germline, CDR1 is SGDLS and CDR2 YYNGEE. The CDR3 sequence is 17 residues long. The CDR3 sequence is CASSEGLAGLRRETQYL. The DNA of the CDR3 is TGTGCCAGCAGCGAGGGACTAGCGGGCCTACGTAGAGAGACCCAGTACCTC.

This clonotype was recorded at least ten times. The rearrangement uses TRBV3-1 and TRBJ2-7; 10 nucleotides agree with TRBD1. The CDR3 is 15 amino acids. Per the germline V gene, CDR1 is LGHDT and CDR2 is YNNKEL (reference sequence). Unmatched junction bases numbered 9, after V lost 4 bases and J lost 6 bases. The CDR3 DNA reads as TGTGCCAGCAGCCGATCGGGACAGGGGAGCTCCGAGCAGTACTTC. Its protein product is CASSRSGQGSSEQYF.

The rearrangement links TRBV20-1 to TRBJ2-5; maybe TRBD2 (6 bases). V gave up 6 bases and J gave up 3 bases, with 14 bases separating them. CDR1 is DFQATT, CDR2 SNEGSKA, per germline (reference sequence). The CDR3 has 13 amino acids. The CDR3 region is CSAPGGAEETQYF. As DNA, the CDR3 is TGCAGTGCCCCTGGAGGGGCAGAAGAGACCCAGTACTTC.

This clonotype was seen many times. This chain links TRBV25-1 with TRBJ2-1; possibly TRBD2 for D (6 bases). Germline V CDR1 and CDR2: MGHDK, SYGVNS. V lost 3 bases and J lost 6, with 12 bases in between. The CDR3 loop spans 14 amino acids. For the CDR3, the DNA is TGTGCCAGCAGTGATATAGCGGAGCGCAATGAGCAGTTCTTC. Encoded protein: CASSDIAERNEQFF.

This clonotype was picked up many times. The chain joins TRBV6-2 or TRBV6-3 to TRBJ2-7, with D perhaps assigned TRBD1 or TRBD2 (5 bases each). Germline V gene data show CDR1 as MNHEY and CDR2 as SVGEGT. The CDR3 is made up of 14 amino acids. V was clipped by 4 bases and J by 6 bases, with 16 bases between them. CDR3 in DNA: TGTGCCAGCAGTTCCAGCCGGGACCCAGGCGAGCAGTACTTC. Its translation: CASSSSRDPGEQYF.

This clonotype was observed a handful of times. The rearrangement joins TRBV7-2 to TRBJ2-7; D perhaps matches TRBD2 (6 bases). The J call may not be correct, given that the DNA end is closer to TRBJ2-1. The CDR3 sequence is 13 residues long. Germline V lookup: CDR1 SGHTA, CDR2 FQGNSA. CDR3 region: CASSSSEPMEQFF. The CDR3 region has the DNA TGTGCCAGCAGCTCTAGCGAGCCAATGGAGCAGTTCTTC.

This clonotype was detected ten times or more. The CDR3 sequence is CASSLIAGTGSNQPQHF. In DNA form, the CDR3 reads TGTGCCAGCAGCTTGATTGCGGGGACGGGCAGCAATCAGCCCCAGCATTTT. The chain is built from TRBV5-5 and TRBJ1-5; possible D gene TRBD1, 5 bases. The V gene's germline CDR1 is SGHKS and CDR2 YYEKEE (reference sequence). The CDR3 consists of 17 residues. V gave up 1 base and J gave up 1 base, with 15 bases separating them.

The chain uses TRBV20-1 and TRBJ1-2; 7 bases agree with TRBD1. The CDR3 extends over 14 amino acids. The V gene's germline CDR1 is DFQATT and CDR2 SNEGSKA (reference sequence). Trimming took 3 bases from V and 2 from J; bases not matched to a gene: 6. The CDR3 region has the DNA TGCAGTGCTAGCCTAACAGGGGCCAACTATGGCTACACCTTC. The encoded protein is CSASLTGANYGYTF.

Turning to this clonotype: Because it lacks the conserved phenylalanine or tryptophan at the end, this CDR3 is likely a read error. V gene TRBV19 combines with J gene TRBJ1-1; 9 bases map to TRBD1. Germline CDR1 and CDR2: LNHDA and SQIVND (reference sequence). After removal of 4 bases from V and 4 bases from J, the junction contained 7 bases not matched to a gene. The CDR3 is 15 residues long. The DNA for the CDR3 is TGTGCCAGTAGTAACGGGGACAGGGTTGTCACTGAAGCTTTCCTT. This translates into CASSNGDRVVTEAFL.

The chain carries TRBV20-1 and TRBJ2-5; possibly TRBD1 for D (5 bases). CDR1 is DFQATT, CDR2 SNEGSKA, per germline (reference sequence). V lost 3 bases and J lost 9, with 23 bases in between. The CDR3 covers 15 residues. CDR3 region: CSASNPRVVDQPQYF. CDR3 nucleotide sequence: TGCAGTGCTAGTAACCCCAGGGTCGTTGATCAGCCCCAGTACTTC.